The entry below describes one T cell receptor (beta chain). This specimen comes from a study of cytomegalovirus exposure and HLA in healthy donors. While unrecorded immune exposures were likely, the donors were nominally healthy when sampled. PCR involved 60 Vbeta and 13 Jbeta primers. Produced via immunoSEQ multiplex PCR; TCRdb's table is partial and in-frame only. The sample lists approximately 120,000 clones, approximately 80% occurring once. CDR1 is SGHRS and CDR2 is YFSETQ in the germline V gene. The CDR3 extends over 17 amino acids. The V end lost 0 bases, the J end lost 4 bases, and 19 bases lay between the germline ends.

The sequence was obtained from a man in his forties or fifties in good health and CMV-seropositive. This chain links TRBV5-1 with TRBJ1-1, with D perhaps matching TRBD1 (5 bases). The material sequenced was PBMCs. The CDR3 sequence: CASSLGGHHQGLTEAFF. The CDR3 nucleotides read TGCGCCAGCAGCTTGGGCGGCCATCATCAGGGACTCACTGAAGCTTTCTTT.